The text below deals with one TCR beta chain. Its specificity is not known. Naive CD8 cells lacked CD45RO and underwent positive selection for CCR7, leaving out terminally differentiated effector memory CD45RA+ cells. Germline lookup yields CDR1 SEHNR and CDR2 FQNEAQ (reference sequence). V was trimmed by 3 bases and J by 3 bases, leaving 12 bases between them. This CDR3 is 14 amino acids long. The data belong to a study of shared clonotypes between healthy human individuals. Regarding the study as a whole: On the whole, naive subsets had larger estimated richness than memory subsets had. Sampling included only blood; tissue repertoires likely differ. Several donors held approximately 4.5% of naive CD4 clonotypes in common.

The method was immunoSEQ multiplex PCR; TCRdb's version includes in-frame clones alone and lacks a portion of them. The sample holds some 2.1 million clones, over 85% seen once. The source material was naive CD8+ T cells from PBMCs. V gene TRBV7-9 combines with J gene TRBJ2-7; D is perhaps TRBD1 (6 bases). The clonotype originates from a man between 18 and 29 years old in good health. Some clones in this sample may be carry-over from other donors' samples. The CDR3 is CASSFTGNNYEQYF. CDR3 DNA: TGTGCCAGCAGCTTCACAGGGAATAACTACGAGCAGTACTTC. The whole variable domain, filled in from reference TRBV7-9 and TRBJ2-7, reads DTGVSQNPRHKITKRGQNVTFRCDPISEHNRLYWYRQTLGQGPEFLTYFQNEAQLEKSRLLSDRFSAERPKGSFSTLEIQRTEQGDSAMYLCASSFTGNNYEQYFGPGTRLTVT.